The clone carrying this TCR beta chain was found many times. The antigen remains undetermined. Axillary draining lymph nodes of breast cancer patients supplied the node samples. The sample originates from a study of breast tumors, draining lymph nodes, adjacent tissues. The CDR3 totals 12 residues. V dropped 2 bases and J dropped 6; count of bases not matched to a gene: 2. The germline V gene has CDR1 SGHRS and CDR2 YFSETQ. Study-level findings and limits: Luminal-like breast cancer showed significantly greater tumor-nontumor repertoire similarity than basal-like breast cancer did.

TCRdb recomputed calls from the multiplex PCR reads with MiXCR, one row per CDR3 protein. Of 200,000 to 300,000 distinct CDR3 sequences in the sample, 30% were seen once. The V gene is TRBV5-1, the J gene TRBJ2-7; 7 positions match TRBD1. Sequenced input: axillary lymph node tissue. This receptor was obtained from a female donor with breast cancer. Some clones in this sample may be carry-over from other donors' samples. The CDR3 loop is CASSFTGAEQYF. The CDR3 bases are TGCGCCAGCAGCTTTACAGGGGCCGAGCAGTACTTC.